Below, 5 T cell receptor beta chains from the same sample are listed, as sequenced in a study of shared clonotypes between healthy human individuals (dated by TCRdb to the early 2020s). Libraries were prepared through the immunoSEQ multiplex PCR assay. TCRdb obtained this table from immuneACCESS and retained in-frame rearrangements with V and J assigned. These tables miss some clones; where compared with another copy, unresolved V genes account for less than half of the shortfall, and the remainder is unexplained. The sample table contains roughly 2.4 million clones; only one count was recorded for 90% to 96% of them. The ten largest account for approximately 0.13% of the sample. The sample comprised naive CD4+ T cells sorted from blood. The cell subset or site label, as the study defines it: CD45RA+ positively selected. These TCRs come from a man aged 18 to 29 in good health.

The rearrangement links TRBV11-3 to TRBJ2-2; TRBD2 matches 9 bases. The V and J ends lost 1 base and 4 bases, in that order; junction bases with no gene match: 4. This CDR3 has 16 amino acids. Germline-derived CDR1 and CDR2 are SGHNT and YENEEA. CDR3 bases: TGTGCCAGCAGCTTAGTAGCGGGAGAGGGCACCGGGGAGCTGTTTTTT. Translated: CASSLVAGEGTGELFF.

The gene calls are TRBV21-1 and TRBJ2-3; the tabulated D call, TRBD1, remains unverified against the DNA. TRBV21-1 is shown as a pseudogene. The CDR3 is 16 residues long. This CDR3 reads CASSNSATGSTDTQYF. The CDR3 nucleotides read TGTGCCAGCAGCAACTCTGCGACAGGCAGCACAGATACGCAGTATTTT.

The V and J genes are TRBV29-1 and TRBJ1-1; possibly TRBD1 for D (6 bases). Germline loops: CDR1 SQVTM, CDR2 ANQGSEA. With 4 bases removed from V and 6 bases from J, the gap between germline ends came to 21 bases. The CDR3 covers 15 residues. The CDR3 nucleotides read TGCAGCGTTGTTTTCTACGGGCTGGGGGGCCCTGAAGCTTTCTTT. This codes for CSVVFYGLGGPEAFF.

CDR3 sequence: CASSGGTSASSYNEQFF. The CDR3 DNA sequence: TGTGCCAGCAGTGGAGGGACTAGCGCTAGTTCCTACAATGAGCAGTTCTTC. The chain has TRBV2 and TRBJ2-1, with 10 bases that match TRBD2. Trimming took 4 bases from V and 1 from J; bases not matched to a gene: 7. The CDR3 has 17 residues. The germline V gene encodes CDR1 SNHLY and CDR2 FYNNEI.

The rearrangement joins TRBV29-1 to TRBJ2-2, with a weak D call TRBD1 (5 bases). The CDR3 totals 14 residues. The germline CDR1 and CDR2 sequences are SQVTM and ANQGSEA. Trimming shortened V by 3 bases and J by 7 bases, and 15 bases separated the two germline ends. The CDR3 here is CSVELSRAIGELFF. The CDR3 DNA reads TGCAGCGTTGAGCTTTCCAGGGCGATCGGGGAGCTGTTTTTT.